Listed below are T cell receptor beta chains from one sample, sequenced in a study of human T cells and chemical hapten exposure. Using its own MiXCR run on the RACE reads, TCRdb lists one record per CDR3 protein. Among just over 350,000 distinct CDR3 sequences, around 6% were seen once, and the ten largest hold over 5.5%. This specimen consisted of whole blood, obtained in connection with sensitization to the hapten diphenylcyclopropenone (DPC). The origin of the receptors is a woman under 30 with alopecia areata. Some clones in this sample may be carry-over from other donors' samples. Both conserved end residues are part of each CDR3. D genes are given only for firm matches. Size is stated for part of the rows, as once, few or many counts, or as a class when the clone is expanded.

v_gene	abundance	j_gene	d_gene	CDR3aa	CDR3nt
TRBV29-1	few	TRBJ2-1	-	CSVELGYNEQFF	TGCAGCGTTGAGCTAGGTTACAATGAGCAGTTCTTC
TRBV10-3	-	TRBJ1-1	-	CAIGETGSMNTEAFF	TGTGCCATCGGGGAAACAGGTTCAATGAACACTGAAGCTTTCTTT
TRBV12-3/TRBV12-4	-	TRBJ2-7	-	CASTLGSGFTYEQYF	TGTGCCAGCACCCTTGGGTCAGGTTTTACCTACGAGCAGTACTTC
TRBV5-5	-	TRBJ2-2	TRBD2	CASSPASLRGIIVGELFF	TGTGCCAGCAGCCCGGCATCCCTGCGGGGGATTATAGTTGGGGAGCTGTTTTTT
TRBV9	-	TRBJ2-1	TRBD2	CASSVGTSGVSYNEQFF	TGTGCCAGCAGCGTTGGGACTAGCGGGGTCTCCTACAATGAGCAGTTCTTC
TRBV4-3	few	TRBJ2-1	-	CASSIGVGGVSHYNEQFF	TGCGCCAGCAGCATAGGGGTCGGAGGGGTATCTCACTACAATGAGCAGTTCTTC
TRBV29-1	-	TRBJ1-1	-	CSAQTVNTEAFF	TGCAGCGCTCAAACAGTGAACACTGAAGCTTTCTTT
TRBV6-2/TRBV6-3	-	TRBJ2-7	-	CASSRARDTSSYEQYF	TGTGCCAGCAGTCGGGCCCGGGACACGAGCTCCTACGAGCAGTACTTC
TRBV6-6	-	TRBJ1-5	-	CASGMKQSQLNQPQHF	TGTGCCAGCGGAATGAAGCAATCCCAATTAAATCAGCCCCAGCATTTT
TRBV7-7	-	TRBJ2-5	-	CASSLVGKQETQYF	TGTGCTAGCAGCTTGGTCGGGAAACAAGAGACCCAGTACTTC
TRBV6-2/TRBV6-3	many	TRBJ2-5	-	CASNDRGYQETQYF	TGTGCCAGCAACGATAGAGGGTACCAAGAGACCCAGTACTTC
TRBV2	few	TRBJ2-7	TRBD1	CASTPGQSSYEQYF	TGTGCCAGCACCCCGGGACAGTCCTCCTACGAGCAGTACTTC
TRBV7-2	-	TRBJ2-3	-	CASSLVRGDTQYF	TGTGCCAGCAGCTTAGTCCGAGGAGATACGCAGTATTTT
TRBV7-2	few	TRBJ1-1	-	CASSTTPEAFF	TGTGCCAGCAGCACTACCCCTGAAGCTTTCTTT
TRBV5-1	few	TRBJ1-4	-	CASSWTADNEKLFF	TGCGCCAGCAGCTGGACAGCAGATAATGAAAAACTGTTTTTT
TRBV7-2	few	TRBJ2-5	-	CASSFMPQETQYF	TGTGCCAGCAGCTTCATGCCGCAAGAGACCCAGTACTTC
TRBV12-3/TRBV12-4	many	TRBJ1-1	-	CASSPGATEAFF	TGTGCCAGCAGTCCTGGGGCAACTGAAGCTTTCTTT
TRBV6-2/TRBV6-3	-	TRBJ2-3	-	CASSRPSPTSSDTQYF	TGTGCCAGCAGTCGCCCGAGTCCGACGAGTTCAGATACGCAGTATTTT
TRBV14	many	TRBJ2-1	TRBD1	CASRTTGGARNEQFF	TGTGCCAGCAGGACTACAGGGGGCGCCAGGAATGAGCAGTTCTTC
TRBV7-9	-	TRBJ2-7	-	CASSLGFTERYEQYF	TGTGCCAGCAGCTTAGGGTTTACAGAGCGTTACGAGCAGTACTTC
TRBV7-6	many	TRBJ2-3	-	CASSKSHRSSTDTQYF	TGTGCCAGCAGCAAATCTCACAGATCTAGCACAGATACGCAGTATTTT
TRBV11-2	few	TRBJ2-7	TRBD2	CASSPRLAGGLISEQYF	TGTGCCAGCAGCCCGCGGCTAGCGGGGGGGCTTATTTCCGAGCAGTACTTC